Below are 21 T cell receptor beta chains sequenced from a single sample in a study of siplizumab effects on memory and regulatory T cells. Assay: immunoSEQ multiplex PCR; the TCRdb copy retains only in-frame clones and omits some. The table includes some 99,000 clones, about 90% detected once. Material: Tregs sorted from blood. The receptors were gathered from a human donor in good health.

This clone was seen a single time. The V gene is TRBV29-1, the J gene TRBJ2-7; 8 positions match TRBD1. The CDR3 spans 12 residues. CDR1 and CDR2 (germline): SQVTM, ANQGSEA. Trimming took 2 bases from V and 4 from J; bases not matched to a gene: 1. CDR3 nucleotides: TGCAGCGTTGAAAGGACAGGGTACGAGCAGTACTTC. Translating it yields CSVERTGYEQYF.

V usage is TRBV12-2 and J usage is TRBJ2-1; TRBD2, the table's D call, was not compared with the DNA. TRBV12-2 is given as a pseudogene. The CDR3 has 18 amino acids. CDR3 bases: TGTGCAAGTCGCTTAGCTGAATGCAGCGGGAGCTCCTACAATGAGCAGTTCTTC. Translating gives CASRLAECSGSSYNEQFF.

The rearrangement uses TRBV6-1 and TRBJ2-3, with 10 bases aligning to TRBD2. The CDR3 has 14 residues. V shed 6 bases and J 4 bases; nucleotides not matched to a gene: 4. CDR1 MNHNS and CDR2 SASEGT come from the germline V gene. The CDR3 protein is CASRERGGPDTQYF. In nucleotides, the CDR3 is TGTGCCAGCAGGGAGCGGGGGGGGCCAGATACGCAGTATTTT.

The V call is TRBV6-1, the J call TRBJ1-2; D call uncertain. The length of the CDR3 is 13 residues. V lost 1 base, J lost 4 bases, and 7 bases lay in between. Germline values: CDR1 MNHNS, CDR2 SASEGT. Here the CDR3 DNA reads TGTGCCAGCAGTGAAGTTCTGGGCTATGGCTACACCTTC. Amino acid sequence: CASSEVLGYGYTF.

CDR3 residues: CASSEGVYEQYF. DNA of the CDR3: TGTGCCAGCAGTGAAGGGGTCTACGAGCAGTACTTC. The chain couples TRBV6-1 to TRBJ2-7; D ambiguous. Germline CDR1 and CDR2: MNHNS and SASEGT. Trimming shortened V by 1 base and J by 3 bases, and 4 bases separated the two germline ends. The CDR3 is 12 residues long.

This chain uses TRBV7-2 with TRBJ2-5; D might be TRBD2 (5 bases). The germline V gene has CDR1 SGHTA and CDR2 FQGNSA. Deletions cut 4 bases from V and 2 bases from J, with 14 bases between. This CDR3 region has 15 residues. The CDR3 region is CASSYQGGPQETQYF. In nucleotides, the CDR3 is TGTGCCAGCAGCTATCAAGGAGGACCACAAGAGACCCAGTACTTC.

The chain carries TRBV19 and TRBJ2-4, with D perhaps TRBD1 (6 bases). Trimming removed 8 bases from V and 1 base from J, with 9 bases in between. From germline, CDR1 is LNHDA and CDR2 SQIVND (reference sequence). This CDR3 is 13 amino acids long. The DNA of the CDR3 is TGTGCCAGTTCTGACAGGGCCAAAAACATTCAGTACTTC. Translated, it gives CASSDRAKNIQYF.

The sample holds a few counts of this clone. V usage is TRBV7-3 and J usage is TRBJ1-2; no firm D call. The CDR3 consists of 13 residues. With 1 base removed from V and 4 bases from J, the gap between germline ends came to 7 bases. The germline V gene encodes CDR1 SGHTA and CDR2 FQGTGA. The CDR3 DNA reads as TGTGCCAGCAGCTTAAATCCGGGCTATGGCTACACCTTC. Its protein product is CASSLNPGYGYTF. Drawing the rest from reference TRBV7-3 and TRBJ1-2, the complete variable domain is GAGVSQTPSNKVTEKGKYVELRCDPISGHTALYWYRQSLGQGPEFLIYFQGTGAADDSGLPNDRFFAVRPEGSVSTLKIQRTERGDSAVYLCASSLNPGYGYTFGSGTRLTVV.

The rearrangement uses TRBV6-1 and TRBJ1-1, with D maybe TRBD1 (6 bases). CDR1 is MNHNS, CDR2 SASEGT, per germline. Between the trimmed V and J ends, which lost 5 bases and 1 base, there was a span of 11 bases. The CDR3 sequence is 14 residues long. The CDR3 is CASSQQGGNTEAFF. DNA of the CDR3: TGTGCCAGCAGTCAACAGGGAGGGAACACTGAAGCTTTCTTT.

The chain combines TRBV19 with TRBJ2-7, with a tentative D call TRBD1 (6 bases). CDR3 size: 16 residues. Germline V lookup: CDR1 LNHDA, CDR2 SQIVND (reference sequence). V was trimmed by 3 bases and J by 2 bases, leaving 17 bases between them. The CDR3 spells CASSISDRPLPYEQYF. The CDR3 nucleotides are TGTGCCAGTAGTATTTCCGACAGGCCCCTCCCCTACGAGCAGTACTTC.

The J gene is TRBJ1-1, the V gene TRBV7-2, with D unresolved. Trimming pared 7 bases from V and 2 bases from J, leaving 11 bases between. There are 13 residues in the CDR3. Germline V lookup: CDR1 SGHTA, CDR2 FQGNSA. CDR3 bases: TGTGCCAGCACCTATCTAGGAAACACTGAAGCTTTCTTT. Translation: CASTYLGNTEAFF.

The CDR3 nucleotides are TGCGCCAGCAGCCAAGACAGGGCGGCCCAAGGAAACATTCAGTACTTC. Translated, it gives CASSQDRAAQGNIQYF. The V gene is TRBV4-1, the J gene TRBJ2-4; possible D gene TRBD1, 5 bases. Germline-derived CDR1 and CDR2 are MGHRA and YSYEKL. CDR3 length: 16 residues. Trimming pared 0 bases from V and 6 bases from J, leaving 15 bases between.

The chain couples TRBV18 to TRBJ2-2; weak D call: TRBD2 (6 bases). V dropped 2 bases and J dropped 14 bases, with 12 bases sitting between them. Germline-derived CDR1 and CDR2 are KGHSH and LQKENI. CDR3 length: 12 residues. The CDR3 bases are TGTGCCAGCTCACCAGTTCCGGAGGGACTGTTTTTT. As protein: CASSPVPEGLFF.

The CDR3 nucleotides read TGTGCCAGCAGTTCTAGACAGGGGGGAGGCTATGGCTACACCTTC. Protein: CASSSRQGGGYGYTF. This rearrangement joins TRBV6-5 to TRBJ1-2; 9 nucleotides agree with TRBD1. Germline CDR1 MNHEY, CDR2 SVGAGI. There are 15 residues in the CDR3. V was clipped by 4 bases and J by 4 bases; unmatched bases: 7.

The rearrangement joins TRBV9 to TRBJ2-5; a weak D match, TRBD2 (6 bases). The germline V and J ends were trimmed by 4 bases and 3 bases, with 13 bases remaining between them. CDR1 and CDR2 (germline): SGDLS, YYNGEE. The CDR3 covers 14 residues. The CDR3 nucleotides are TGTGCCAGCAGCCCTGGGACTGGTAAAGAGACCCAGTACTTC. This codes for CASSPGTGKETQYF. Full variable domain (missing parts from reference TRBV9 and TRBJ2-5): DSGVTQTPKHLITATGQRVTLRCSPRSGDLSVYWYQQSLDQGLQFLIQYYNGEERAKGNILERFSAQQFPDLHSELNLSSLELGDSALYFCASSPGTGKETQYFGPGTRLLVL.

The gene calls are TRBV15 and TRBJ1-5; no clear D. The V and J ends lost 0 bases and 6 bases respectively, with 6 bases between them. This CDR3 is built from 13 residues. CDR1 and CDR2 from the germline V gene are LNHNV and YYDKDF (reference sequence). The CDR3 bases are TGTGCCACCAGCAGAGATTATAGTCAGCCCCAGCATTTT. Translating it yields CATSRDYSQPQHF.

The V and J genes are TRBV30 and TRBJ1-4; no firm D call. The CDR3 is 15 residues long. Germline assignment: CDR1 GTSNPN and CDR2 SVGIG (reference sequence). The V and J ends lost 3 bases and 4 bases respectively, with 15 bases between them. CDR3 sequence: CAWSRPERYNEKLFF. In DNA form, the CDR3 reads TGTGCCTGGAGCAGACCGGAACGGTATAATGAAAAACTGTTTTTT.

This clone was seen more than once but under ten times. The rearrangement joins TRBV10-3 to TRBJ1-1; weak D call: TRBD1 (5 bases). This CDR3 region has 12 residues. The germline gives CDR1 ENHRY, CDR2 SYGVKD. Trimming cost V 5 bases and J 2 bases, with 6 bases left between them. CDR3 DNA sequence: TGTGCCATCAGTTGGGGCAACACTGAAGCTTTCTTT. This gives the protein CAISWGNTEAFF.

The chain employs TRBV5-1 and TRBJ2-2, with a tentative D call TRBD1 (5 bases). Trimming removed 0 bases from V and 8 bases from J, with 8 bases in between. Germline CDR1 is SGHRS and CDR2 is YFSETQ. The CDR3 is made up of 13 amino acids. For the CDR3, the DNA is TGCGCCAGCAGCTTGGTTCAGGGTGGGGAGCTGTTTTTT. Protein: CASSLVQGGELFF.

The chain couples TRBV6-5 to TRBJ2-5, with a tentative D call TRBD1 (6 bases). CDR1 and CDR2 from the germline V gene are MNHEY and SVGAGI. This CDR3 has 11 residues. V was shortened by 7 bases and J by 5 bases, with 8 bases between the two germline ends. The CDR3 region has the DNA TGTGCCAGCACTAGGGGGGAGACCCAGTACTTC. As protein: CASTRGETQYF.

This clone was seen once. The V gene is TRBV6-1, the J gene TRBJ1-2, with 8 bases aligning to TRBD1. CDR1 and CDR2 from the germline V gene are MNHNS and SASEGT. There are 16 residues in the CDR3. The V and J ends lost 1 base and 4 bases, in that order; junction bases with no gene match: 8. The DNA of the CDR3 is TGTGCCAGCAGTGAAGGCAGGGGGCCCATTCTCTATGGCTACACCTTC. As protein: CASSEGRGPILYGYTF.